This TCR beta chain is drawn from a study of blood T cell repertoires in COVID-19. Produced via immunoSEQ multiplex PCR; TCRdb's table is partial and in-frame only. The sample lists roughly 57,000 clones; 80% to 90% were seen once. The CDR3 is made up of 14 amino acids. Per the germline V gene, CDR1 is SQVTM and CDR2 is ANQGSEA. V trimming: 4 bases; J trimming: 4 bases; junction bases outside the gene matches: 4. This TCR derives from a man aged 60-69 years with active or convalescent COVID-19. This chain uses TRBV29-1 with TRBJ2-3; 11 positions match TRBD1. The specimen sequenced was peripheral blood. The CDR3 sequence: CSVALGQGADTQYF. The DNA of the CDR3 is TGCAGCGTTGCCCTGGGACAGGGGGCAGATACGCAGTATTTT.